This TCR beta chain was obtained from a study of CD8+ T cells in alopecia areata. Germline V gene lookup returns CDR1 SGHAT and CDR2 FQNNGV. Trimming pared 5 bases from V and 6 bases from J, leaving 11 bases between. The CDR3 contains 12 residues. Once RNA had been extracted, it was reverse transcribed into cDNA to act as the sequencing template. Profiling relied on immunoSEQ multiplex PCR, and the TCRdb table lists in-frame clones only, not all of them. The sample has over 100,000 clones, around 49% seen once. The material sequenced was CD8+ T cells sorted from blood, taken at week 0. The TCR sequence derives from a human donor with alopecia areata. The V call is TRBV11-2, the J call TRBJ2-7, with D maybe TRBD2 (6 bases). Here the CDR3 reads CASSPPGVEQYF. In nucleotides, the CDR3 is TGTGCCAGCAGCCCCCCGGGAGTCGAGCAGTACTTC.